Presented here are 24 T cell receptor beta chains from one specimen sequenced in a study of cytomegalovirus exposure and HLA in healthy donors (dated by TCRdb to 2017 to 2019). Libraries came from the immunoSEQ multiplex PCR assay. For the multiplex PCR, a mixture combining 60 forward primers for TCR Vbeta segments and 13 reverse primers for TCR Jbeta segments was used. The source is immuneACCESS, and TCRdb retained only in-frame sequences with V and J called. Part of the clones is not carried over; for the studies checked, unresolved V genes explain less than half of this, and the remainder is unexplained. For this sample the table gives tens of thousands of clones, of which approximately 78% were detected only once. Clones ranked in the top ten supply around 4.2% of the sample. Input material: PBMCs. The receptors were sampled from a middle-aged man in good health and CMV-seronegative.

The chain couples TRBV19 to TRBJ1-2; 7 bases are shared with TRBD1. V lost 4 bases, J lost 6 bases, and 11 bases stayed unmatched. The CDR3 is made up of 15 amino acids. Germline values: CDR1 LNHDA, CDR2 SQIVND (reference sequence). Here the CDR3 DNA reads TGTGCCAGTAGTAAAGACAGGGCCCTTGGTGATGGCTACACCTTC. Translation gives CASSKDRALGDGYTF.

This chain uses TRBV2 with TRBJ1-4, with 9 positions matching TRBD1. From germline, CDR1 is SNHLY and CDR2 FYNNEI. V was clipped by 6 bases and J by 0 bases; unmatched bases: 5. There are 16 residues in the CDR3. Here the CDR3 DNA reads TGTGCCAGCAGAGGTGACAGGGGGGCAACTAATGAAAAACTGTTTTTT. It specifies CASRGDRGATNEKLFF.

This chain links TRBV7-2 with TRBJ2-4; 8 bases are a match to TRBD2. The CDR3 contains 16 residues. Germline CDR1 and CDR2: SGHTA and FQGNSA. V was pared by 5 bases and J by 7 bases, with 13 bases of the junction left unmatched. The CDR3 here is CASSPPSGGQSNIQYF. CDR3 sequence (DNA): TGTGCCAGCAGCCCTCCGTCGGGGGGGCAGAGTAACATTCAGTACTTC.

The genes are TRBV7-9 and TRBJ2-7, with 7 bases identical to TRBD2. J lost 5 bases, V lost 5 bases, and 12 bases had no gene match. Germline CDR1 reads SEHNR; CDR2 reads FQNEAQ (reference sequence). The CDR3 has 15 residues. As DNA, the CDR3 is TGTGCCAGCAGCCCGACGGGGGGTAGGTACCACGAGCAGTACTTC. Translation gives CASSPTGGRYHEQYF.

J is TRBJ2-1 and V is TRBV4-3, with 11 bases lining up with TRBD2. There are 16 residues in the CDR3. The V gene's germline CDR1 is LGHNA and CDR2 YSLEER. V lost 5 bases, J lost 3 bases, and 6 bases stayed unmatched. As DNA, the CDR3 is TGCGCCAGCAGCACTGAGACTAGCGGGAACTACAATGAGCAGTTCTTC. Translating gives CASSTETSGNYNEQFF.

The V and J genes are TRBV5-4 and TRBJ2-7; 9 bases map to TRBD2. The germline V gene encodes CDR1 SGHNT and CDR2 YYREEE (reference sequence). V gave up 4 bases and J gave up 5 bases; unmatched junction bases: 7. This CDR3 is built from 14 residues. The CDR3 DNA follows: TGTGCCAGCAGCGTTAGCGGGAGCCGGAACGAGCAGTACTTC. It yields the protein CASSVSGSRNEQYF.

The chain links TRBV6-5 to TRBJ2-1; D is ambiguous. Germline V CDR1 and CDR2: MNHEY, SVGAGI. The CDR3 extends over 15 amino acids. V dropped 0 bases and J dropped 0 bases, with 6 bases sitting between them. The CDR3 nucleotides are TGTGCCAGCAGTTACTCGGCAGTCTCCTACAATGAGCAGTTCTTC. Protein product: CASSYSAVSYNEQFF.

V gene TRBV29-1 combines with J gene TRBJ2-5; TRBD2 is a possible D gene (6 bases). The CDR3 loop spans 12 amino acids. Germline values: CDR1 SQVTM, CDR2 ANQGSEA. Trimming cost V 5 bases and J 5 bases, with 12 bases left between them. CDR3 sequence reads: CSVKTGVETQYF. The CDR3 nucleotides are TGCAGCGTTAAAACGGGAGTGGAGACCCAGTACTTC.

V usage is TRBV10-3 and J usage is TRBJ2-5; 10 bases agree with TRBD1. Germline V gene sequence: CDR1 ENHRY, CDR2 SYGVKD. This CDR3 has 15 residues. Losses at the gene ends were 3 bases for V and 4 bases for J; bases not matched to a gene: 5. Here the CDR3 reads CAISDPGQGTETQYF. The CDR3 region has the DNA TGTGCCATCAGTGACCCGGGACAGGGGACAGAGACCCAGTACTTC.

The genes are TRBV19 and TRBJ1-5; possible D gene TRBD1, 6 bases. Trimming left V 5 bases short and J 4 bases short, with 18 bases between. CDR1 is LNHDA, CDR2 SQIVND, per germline (reference sequence). The CDR3 loop spans 16 amino acids. CDR3 region: CASSLTPGGGNQPQHF. The CDR3 DNA follows: TGTGCCAGTAGTCTGACCCCGGGGGGCGGGAATCAGCCCCAGCATTTT. Variable domain in full (rest from reference TRBV19 and TRBJ1-5): DGGITQSPKYLFRKEGQNVTLSCEQNLNHDAMYWYRQDPGQGLRLIYYSQIVNDFQKGDIAEGYSVSREKKESFPLTVTSAQKNPTAFYLCASSLTPGGGNQPQHFGDGTRLSIL.

The V gene is TRBV5-1, the J gene TRBJ1-2; TRBD1 is a possible D gene (5 bases). V lost 0 bases to trimming and J lost 3 bases, with 6 bases between them. CDR3 length: 13 amino acids. The germline V gene encodes CDR1 SGHRS and CDR2 YFSETQ. CDR3 coding DNA: TGCGCCAGCAGCTTGGTGACAGACTATGGCTACACCTTC. Residues: CASSLVTDYGYTF.

The chain is built from TRBV11-3 and TRBJ2-2; 8 bases agree with TRBD2. The V segment lost 9 bases and the J segment 4 bases; nucleotides outside the gene matches: 4. The CDR3 spans 13 residues. In germline, CDR1 is SGHNT, CDR2 YENEEA. CDR3 sequence (DNA): TGTGCCAGTTCTAGCGGGTTCACCGGGGAGCTGTTTTTT. Its translation: CASSSGFTGELFF.

J is TRBJ2-2 and V is TRBV7-3; 14 bases are shared with TRBD2. Trimming took 5 bases from V and 3 from J; bases not matched to a gene: 5. Germline CDR1 and CDR2: SGHTA and FQGTGA. This CDR3 is 17 amino acids long. The DNA for the CDR3 is TGTGCCAGCAGCCCAGGGACTAGCGGGAGAGACACCGGGGAGCTGTTTTTT. It translates to CASSPGTSGRDTGELFF.

The chain employs TRBV10-1 and TRBJ2-2; D is possibly TRBD2 (6 bases). With 7 bases removed from V and 7 bases from J, the gap between germline ends came to 13 bases. Germline V gene lookup returns CDR1 WNHNN and CDR2 SYGVQD (reference sequence). The CDR3 extends over 13 amino acids. This chain's CDR3 is CASTPGTGGELFF. The CDR3 DNA reads TGCGCCAGCACTCCCGGGACTGGCGGGGAGCTGTTTTTT.

The chain couples TRBV7-9 to TRBJ2-7, with D possibly TRBD2 on 6 matching bases. V dropped 5 bases and J dropped 7 bases, with 18 bases sitting between them. CDR1 is SEHNR and CDR2 is FQNEAQ in the germline V gene (reference sequence). The CDR3 spans 14 residues. This chain's CDR3 is CASSRRIDGSEQYF. The CDR3 DNA reads as TGTGCCAGCAGCAGAAGGATTGACGGGAGTGAGCAGTACTTC. The full variable domain, completed using reference TRBV7-9 and TRBJ2-7, is DTGVSQNPRHKITKRGQNVTFRCDPISEHNRLYWYRQTLGQGPEFLTYFQNEAQLEKSRLLSDRFSAERPKGSFSTLEIQRTEQGDSAMYLCASSRRIDGSEQYFGPGTRLTVT.

The rearrangement links TRBV5-1 to TRBJ2-1, with TRBD2 matching over 9 bases. Germline CDR1 reads SGHRS; CDR2 reads YFSETQ. Trimming took 1 base from V and 5 from J; bases not matched to a gene: 7. This CDR3 contains 16 residues. Here the CDR3 reads CASSLLMTSGNNEQFF. Written as DNA, the CDR3 is TGCGCCAGCAGCTTGTTAATGACTAGCGGAAACAATGAGCAGTTCTTC.

The V gene is TRBV5-6, the J gene TRBJ2-7; 10 nucleotides line up with TRBD2. Germline V gives CDR1 SGHDT, CDR2 YYEEEE. The CDR3 length is 15 residues. Trimming removed 4 bases from V and 7 bases from J; junction bases left unmatched: 11. The CDR3 loop is CASSLRGLAGEEQYF. In nucleotides, the CDR3 is TGTGCCAGCAGCCTCCGTGGTCTAGCGGGAGAAGAGCAGTACTTC. Looking up the rest from reference TRBV5-6 and TRBJ2-7 gives the full variable domain: DAGVTQSPTHLIKTRGQQVTLRCSPKSGHDTVSWYQQALGQGPQFIFQYYEEEERQRGNFPDRFSGHQFPNYSSELNVNALLLGDSALYLCASSLRGLAGEEQYFGPGTRLTVT.

This clone was counted a few times. The rearrangement links TRBV11-3 to TRBJ1-1; D is possibly TRBD1 (5 bases). The V end lost 5 bases, the J end lost 6 bases, and 13 bases lay between the germline ends. This CDR3 region has 13 residues. Germline lookup yields CDR1 SGHNT and CDR2 YENEEA. CDR3 DNA: TGTGCCAGCAGCCAAGCGGGGGACCCTGAAGCTTTCTTT. Translated, it gives CASSQAGDPEAFF. The full variable domain, with the rest looked up from reference TRBV11-3 and TRBJ1-1, is EAGVVQSPRYKIIEKKQPVAFWCNPISGHNTLYWYLQNLGQGPELLIRYENEEAVDDSQLPKDRFSAERLKGVDSTLKIQPAELGDSAVYLCASSQAGDPEAFFGQGTRLTVV.

This clone has more than one count but fewer than ten. The CDR3, as DNA: TGTGCCAGCAGCTTGGAATCGTGGGGGACTCCCCAGTTCTTC. This encodes CASSLESWGTPQFF. This chain joins TRBV5-4 and TRBJ2-1, with D tentatively TRBD2 (6 bases). V was clipped by 0 bases and J by 13 bases, with 17 bases between them. Looked up from germline, CDR1 is SGHNT and CDR2 is YYREEE (reference sequence). The length of the CDR3 is 14 residues.

The sample holds a few counts of this clone. V usage is TRBV12-5 and J usage is TRBJ2-7, with TRBD2 matching 9 bases. This CDR3 has 9 amino acids. Germline V gives CDR1 LGHNT, CDR2 FRNRAP. The trim removed 6 bases at V and 13 bases at J, leaving 1 base unmatched. CDR3 sequence reads: CASGGLAYF. The CDR3 bases are TGTGCTAGTGGGGGACTAGCCTACTTC. The full variable domain, completed using reference TRBV12-5 and TRBJ2-7, is DARVTQTPRHKVTEMGQEVTMRCQPILGHNTVFWYRQTMMQGLELLAYFRNRAPLDDSGMPKDRFSAEMPDATLATLKIQPSEPRDSAVYFCASGGLAYFGPGTRLTVT.

The chain joins TRBV7-2 to TRBJ1-2; 7 positions match TRBD1. Trimming cost V 2 bases and J 2 bases; bases outside gene matches: 14. This CDR3 spans 18 amino acids. CDR1 is SGHTA and CDR2 is FQGNSA in the germline V gene. The CDR3, as DNA: TGTGCCAGCAGCTTAACGGAACAGGGGATATTCGGCAACTATGGCTACACCTTC. Translation: CASSLTEQGIFGNYGYTF.

The V call is TRBV28, the J call TRBJ2-7, with D hard to call. This CDR3 is 13 amino acids long. V was pared by 3 bases and J by 3 bases, with 9 bases between. CDR1 and CDR2 from the germline V gene are MDHEN and SYDVKM. In DNA form, the CDR3 reads TGTGCCAGCAGTTTGGGCAGGATCTACGAGCAGTACTTC. Translation gives CASSLGRIYEQYF. The entire variable domain, with the rest obtained from reference TRBV28 and TRBJ2-7, is as follows: DVKVTQSSRYLVKRTGEKVFLECVQDMDHENMFWYRQDPGLGLRLIYFSYDVKMKEKGDIPEGYSVSREKKERFSLILESASTNQTSMYLCASSLGRIYEQYFGPGTRLTVT.

The chain employs TRBV5-3 and TRBJ2-1, with 7 nucleotides matching TRBD2. TRBV5-3 qualifies as an ORF whose function is uncertain. CDR3 length: 16 amino acids. Trimming cost V 0 bases and J 7 bases; bases outside gene matches: 10. The DNA for the CDR3 is TGTGCCAGAAGCTTGGTCCGATGCGGGAGAAAGAATGAGCAGTTCTTC. Translated, it gives CARSLVRCGRKNEQFF.

The chain couples TRBV2 to TRBJ1-1; a possible D gene is TRBD1 (5 bases). Germline-derived CDR1 and CDR2 are SNHLY and FYNNEI. The CDR3 spans 13 residues. The V gene lost 5 bases and the J gene lost 4 bases, with 11 bases spanning the gap. The CDR3 DNA reads as TGTGCCAGCAGTCTACAGGAAACCACTGAAGCTTTCTTT. Protein product: CASSLQETTEAFF.